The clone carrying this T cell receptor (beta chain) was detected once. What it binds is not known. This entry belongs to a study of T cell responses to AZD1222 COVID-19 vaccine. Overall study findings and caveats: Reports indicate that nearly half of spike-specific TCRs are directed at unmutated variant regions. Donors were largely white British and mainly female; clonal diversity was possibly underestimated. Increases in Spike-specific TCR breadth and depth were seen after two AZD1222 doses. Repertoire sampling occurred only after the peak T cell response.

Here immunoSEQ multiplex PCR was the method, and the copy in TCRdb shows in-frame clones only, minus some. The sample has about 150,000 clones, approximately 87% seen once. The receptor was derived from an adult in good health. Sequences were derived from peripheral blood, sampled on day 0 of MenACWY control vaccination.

CDR3 DNA: TGTGCCAGCAGCGTAGGCGGGGACTATTACAATGAGCAGTTCTTC. It translates to CASSVGGDYYNEQFF. This chain links TRBV9 with TRBJ2-1; 7 bases are a match to TRBD2. This CDR3 region has 15 residues. Germline CDR1 is SGDLS and CDR2 is YYNGEE. Trimming took 0 bases from V and 4 from J; bases not matched to a gene: 4. Drawing the rest from reference TRBV9 and TRBJ2-1, the complete variable domain is DSGVTQTPKHLITATGQRVTLRCSPRSGDLSVYWYQQSLDQGLQFLIQYYNGEERAKGNILERFSAQQFPDLHSELNLSSLELGDSALYFCASSVGGDYYNEQFFGPGTRLTVL.